The source of this TCR beta chain is a study of blood T cell repertoires in COVID-19. Profiled with immunoSEQ multiplex PCR; TCRdb holds only in-frame clones, not every one. The sample has 150,000 to 200,000 clones, around 76% seen once. The CDR3 contains 13 residues. Germline V gene lookup returns CDR1 SGHAT and CDR2 FQNNGV. V gave up 5 bases and J gave up 5 bases, with 10 bases separating them. The source material was PBMCs or T cells enriched from blood (not recorded which). The origin of this receptor is a woman between 45 and 65 years old with acute COVID-19. The chain employs TRBV11-2 and TRBJ1-5; no clear D gene. The CDR3: CASSEHAHQPQHF. The CDR3 nucleotides read TGTGCCAGCAGCGAACACGCCCATCAGCCCCAGCATTTT.